This TCR beta chain was documented in a study of T cells in Graves' hyperthyroidism and ophthalmopathy. Background on the study: Once the initial diagnosis was made, peripheral blood was obtained before any treatment. Study-level points and caveats: Before onset, by a median of approximately 6.8 months, the model predicted ophthalmopathy.

Ophthalmopathy patients all had a Clinical Activity Score of at least 3, a NOSPECS grade of at least 4 and disease under 3 months old. Amplification yielded TCR beta CDR3 regions, with RNA transcripts as the source. Researchers ran a first-round RT-PCR on the TCR CDR3 using the HTBI primer set. A single record per CDR3 protein comes from TCRdb applying MiXCR to the multiplex PCR reads. The profile covers approximately 330,000 distinct CDR3 sequences, with roughly an eighth appearing a single time and 34% taken by the ten largest. Per germline, CDR1 LGHDT and CDR2 YNNKEL (reference sequence). The CDR3 runs to 18 residues. V lost 0 bases, J lost 2 bases, and 19 bases lay in between. In this sample, this clonotype turned up a few times. Its antigen is undetermined.

This sequence joins TRBV3-1 and TRBJ1-2, with TRBD1 as a possible D gene (6 bases). This TCR was sampled from a woman between 35 and 50 years old with Graves' ophthalmopathy. Specimen: blood. The CDR3 DNA reads TGTGCCAGCAGCCAAGATCGATCCCCACAGGGTCGGAACTATGGCTACACCTTC. This encodes CASSQDRSPQGRNYGYTF. The full variable domain, completed using reference TRBV3-1 and TRBJ1-2, is DTAVSQTPKYLVTQMGNDKSIKCEQNLGHDTMYWYKQDSKKFLKIMFSYNNKELIINETVPNRFSPKSPDKAHLNLHINSLELGDSAVYFCASSQDRSPQGRNYGYTFGSGTRLTVV.